This T cell receptor (beta chain) was identified in a study of T-cell reconstitution after alpha-beta-depleted transplantation in children. As it was prepared, the TCRbeta library received unique molecular identifiers. TCRdb re-called the PCR reads through MiXCR, storing one row per CDR3 protein. The data hold around 580,000 distinct CDR3 sequences, with roughly 23% observed a single time. The CDR3 covers 18 residues. CDR1 SGHAT and CDR2 FQDESV come from the germline V gene (reference sequence). J gave up 7 bases and V 5 bases, and 20 bases lay outside the gene matches. This chain joins TRBV11-1 and TRBJ2-1, with 7 bases matching TRBD2. Source: PBMCs, mostly from graft donor cells, taken 360 days after TCRalphabeta/CD19-depleted stem cell transplant. The clonotype was recovered from a boy under two years old who had a stem cell transplant for acute myeloid leukemia, so the T cells may come from the graft donor. The CDR3 nucleotides read TGTGCCAGCAGCCTCCCTTCCGGTTCTGGGCAGGGAGGGAATGAGCAGTTCTTC. Its translation is CASSLPSGSGQGGNEQFF.